Each of the 8 T cell receptor delta chains below was sequenced from the same sample in a study of fetal and pediatric gammadelta thymocytes. TCRdb reapplied CATT to the reads. The sample lists under 2,500 delta-chain clones; 24% were seen once. Specimen: non-Vgamma9Vdelta2 gamma-delta T cells from the thymus. Subset denoted: CD3+gammadeltaTCR+ thymocytes not co-expressing Vgamma9 and Vdelta2. Every receptor here comes from a child who underwent cardiac surgery and was recorded as healthy.

As to this clone: This may arise from a read error, as a much more abundant clone is one base away. The chain has TRDV2 and TRDJ1, with D tentatively TRDD3 (5 bases). The germline V and J ends were trimmed by 9 bases and 6 bases, with 19 bases remaining between them. The CDR3 runs to 13 residues. In germline, CDR1 is GEAIGNYY, CDR2 EKD. The CDR3 spells CARRVWGFNKLIF. CDR3 sequence (DNA): TGTGCCCGCCGAGTTTGGGGCTTTAATAAACTCATCTTT.

In its sample, this clone ranks as medium-sized. The genes are TRDV1 and TRDJ1; TRDD3 is a possible D gene (6 bases). CDR3 length: 20 residues. Germline V lookup: CDR1 TSWWSYY, CDR2 QGS. Trimming took off 3 bases at V and 0 bases at J, with 26 bases between the two ends. The CDR3 is CALGDKTPSGILRYTDKLIF. DNA for the CDR3: TGTGCTCTTGGGGATAAAACCCCCTCGGGGATTCTCAGATACACCGATAAACTCATCTTT.

A note on this clone: A read error may explain this, as a much larger clone is one base away. The chain employs TRDV1 and TRDJ1, with 8 bases fitting TRDD3. CDR1 is TSWWSYY, CDR2 QGS, per germline. J gave up 2 bases and V 0 bases, and 23 bases lay outside the gene matches. There are 22 residues in the CDR3. CDR3 sequence reads: CALGELRISGGDKRGVTDKLIF. In nucleotides, the CDR3 is TGTGCTCTTGGGGAACTACGAATCTCTGGGGGGGATAAACGGGGGGTGACCGATAAACTCATCTTT.

By frequency in the sample, this clone is large. The chain employs TRDV1 and TRDJ1; no clear D. Germline CDR1 and CDR2: TSWWSYY and QGS. V was trimmed by 5 bases and J by 5 bases, leaving 27 bases between them. CDR3 length: 18 amino acids. The chain's CDR3 is CALGKSESMYRSWDKLIF. CDR3 DNA: TGTGCTCTTGGGAAATCTGAGAGCATGTACCGATCGTGGGATAAACTCATCTTT.

By sample share, this clone is medium-sized (0.01 to 0.1%). The chain joins TRDV1 to TRDJ1; the match to TRDD3 covers 9 bases. V dropped 3 bases and J dropped 0; count of bases not matched to a gene: 32. Germline loops: CDR1 TSWWSYY, CDR2 QGS. This CDR3 contains 25 residues. Here the CDR3 DNA reads TGTGCTCTTGGGGAGCCTCGCCACCCGGCCTTCGCCAGGGGATACGGACTAATATACACCGATAAACTCATCTTT. Its protein product is CALGEPRHPAFARGYGLIYTDKLIF.

In this sample, this clone turned up a few times. The chain uses TRDV1 and TRDJ2, with 12 bases aligning to TRDD3. This CDR3 region has 19 residues. Germline V gives CDR1 TSWWSYY, CDR2 QGS. Losses at the gene ends were 2 bases for V and 0 bases for J; bases not matched to a gene: 7. The CDR3 loop is CALGEIRLGDTSLTAQLFF. The DNA of the CDR3 is TGTGCTCTTGGGGAAATTCGTCTGGGGGATACGTCTTTGACAGCACAACTCTTCTTT.

Points on this clone: Possible read error: a much larger clone is one base away. The chain recombines TRDV1 with TRDJ3; 8 bases match TRDD3. The CDR3 sequence is 23 residues long. Germline loops: CDR1 TSWWSYY, CDR2 QGS. This CDR3 is CALGEKEAAMGDPSSWDNRQMFF. Written as DNA, the CDR3 is TGTGCTCTTGGGGAAAAGGAGGCAGCAATGGGGGATCCGAGCTCCTGGGACAACCGACAGATGTTTTTC.

The chain joins TRDV1 to TRDJ1; the D gene is possibly TRDD3 (6 bases). Germline lookup yields CDR1 TSWWSYY and CDR2 QGS. Trimming shortened V by 1 base and J by 10 bases, and 25 bases separated the two germline ends. The CDR3 has 17 amino acids. CDR3 loop: CALGEPLRIRGTGRLIF. CDR3 DNA sequence: TGTGCTCTTGGGGAACCCCTCCGGATCCGGGGGACCGGGAGACTCATCTTT.